These 20 T cell receptor beta chains were all obtained from the same sample, sequenced in a study of CD8+CD57+ T cells in acquired aplastic anemia. According to the study, genomic DNA was the template for TCR beta VDJ and CDR3 profiling. In TCRdb, the reads were re-called with MiXCR into one record per CDR3 protein. This sample has 150,000 to 200,000 distinct CDR3 sequences; around 48% occur once, and the top ten carry 1.1%. Only patients with CD8+CD57+ cell expansion on flow cytometry were chosen for sequencing. Material for sequencing was sorted CD4+, CD8+, or CD8+CD57+ T cells (not recorded which) from PBMCs. These receptors all come from a human donor with aplastic anemia.

This chain connects TRBV19 to TRBJ2-7; a possible D gene is TRBD1 (5 bases). Germline V gives CDR1 LNHDA, CDR2 SQIVND (reference sequence). The CDR3 is made up of 13 amino acids. Trimming removed 3 bases from V and 2 bases from J, with 8 bases in between. In DNA form, the CDR3 reads TGTGCCAGTAGTATGGGGCTGCCCTACGAGCAGTACTTC. Its protein is CASSMGLPYEQYF.

This clonotype came up many times. The CDR3 sequence is CSARISLNTEAFF. In nucleotides, the CDR3 is TGCAGTGCTAGAATCTCACTGAACACTGAAGCTTTCTTT. The chain employs TRBV20-1 and TRBJ1-1, with D unclear. The germline V and J ends were trimmed by 2 bases and 0 bases, with 7 bases remaining between them. The germline gives CDR1 DFQATT, CDR2 SNEGSKA (reference sequence). The CDR3 runs 13 residues.

The gene calls are TRBV7-3 and TRBJ2-3, with 11 bases that match TRBD2. CDR1 and CDR2 from the germline V gene are SGHTA and FQGTGA. The ends lost 3 bases at V and 7 bases at J; junction bases unmatched: 6. The CDR3 consists of 15 residues. The CDR3 DNA is TGTGCCAGCAGCTTTACGACTAGCGGGATTAATACGCAGTATTTT. Its translation is CASSFTTSGINTQYF. Filled out from reference TRBV7-3 and TRBJ2-3, the complete variable domain reads GAGVSQTPSNKVTEKGKYVELRCDPISGHTALYWYRQSLGQGPEFLIYFQGTGAADDSGLPNDRFFAVRPEGSVSTLKIQRTERGDSAVYLCASSFTTSGINTQYFGPGTRLTVL.

This clonotype was recorded many times. The chain uses TRBV12-3 or TRBV12-4 and TRBJ2-1; tentative D call: TRBD2 (7 bases). The CDR3 is made up of 13 amino acids. The V gene lost 8 bases and the J gene lost 10 bases, with 18 bases spanning the gap. CDR3 region: CASVRAGASEQFF. DNA for the CDR3: TGTGCCAGCGTTAGGGCGGGGGCCAGCGAGCAGTTCTTC.

This clonotype was found a few times. The J gene is TRBJ2-3, the V gene TRBV28; TRBD1 matches 9 bases. The V gene's germline CDR1 is MDHEN and CDR2 SYDVKM. V lost 5 bases, J lost 4 bases, and 13 bases stayed unmatched. The CDR3 covers 17 residues. The CDR3 region is CASSLHTLRTGADTQYF. CDR3 DNA: TGTGCCAGCAGTCTCCACACTCTTAGGACAGGGGCAGATACGCAGTATTTT.

The chain joins TRBV5-1 to TRBJ2-7; D possibly uses TRBD1 or TRBD2 (5 bases each). Germline CDR1 and CDR2: SGHRS and YFSETQ. The CDR3 contains 14 residues. V lost 7 bases to trimming and J lost 2 bases, with 16 bases between them. This CDR3 reads CASSWDGKPYEQYF. In DNA, the CDR3 is TGCGCCAGCTCCTGGGACGGCAAGCCCTACGAGCAGTACTTC. The whole variable domain, remainder taken from reference TRBV5-1 and TRBJ2-7, is KAGVTQTPRYLIKTRGQQVTLSCSPISGHRSVSWYQQTPGQGLQFLFEYFSETQRNKGNFPGRFSGRQFSNSRSEMNVSTLELGDSALYLCASSWDGKPYEQYFGPGTRLTVT.

The V call is TRBV19, the J call TRBJ2-6; 7 bases line up with TRBD1. This CDR3 is built from 15 residues. Germline lookup yields CDR1 LNHDA and CDR2 SQIVND (reference sequence). V was pared by 4 bases and J by 4 bases, with 4 bases of the junction left unmatched. CDR3 sequence reads: CASSTGGQGANVLTF. For the CDR3, the DNA is TGTGCCAGTAGTACAGGGGGACAGGGGGCCAACGTCCTGACTTTC.

The table lists this clonotype with many counts. The J gene is TRBJ2-5, the V gene TRBV7-9, with D possibly matching TRBD2 (5 bases). Trimming left V 4 bases short and J 4 bases short, with 16 bases between. The CDR3 sequence is 15 residues long. From germline, CDR1 is SEHNR and CDR2 FQNEAQ (reference sequence). CDR3 nucleotide sequence: TGTGCCAGCAGCTCCCGAAGCGGACTCGGAGAGACCCAGTACTTC. Translation gives CASSSRSGLGETQYF.

This clonotype was counted only a few times. The chain uses TRBV24-1 and TRBJ1-2; D uncertain. Per germline, CDR1 KGHDR and CDR2 SFDVKD. The V end was cut by 3 bases, the J end by 0 bases, with 10 bases between. The CDR3 extends over 15 amino acids. The CDR3 here is CATSDPDRPNYGYTF. The CDR3 DNA follows: TGTGCCACCAGTGATCCCGATAGACCTAACTATGGCTACACCTTC.

Worth noting for this clonotype: Because the CDR3's place on the DNA is in doubt, the DNA is left out and the CDR3 is given as listed by TCRdb. This chain links TRBV2 with TRBJ1-2; the tabulated D call, TRBD1, remains unverified against the DNA. Germline V gene sequence: CDR1 SNHLY, CDR2 FYNNEI. The CDR3 has 12 residues if both end residues are counted. The CDR3 here is CARKTGNYGCTF.

V gene TRBV24-1 combines with J gene TRBJ2-5; D uncertain. The germline V and J ends were trimmed by 6 bases and 4 bases, with 5 bases remaining between them. The CDR3 runs 11 residues. The V gene's germline CDR1 is KGHDR and CDR2 SFDVKD. CDR3 amino acids: CATSWLETQYF. The CDR3 DNA follows: TGTGCCACCAGTTGGTTAGAGACCCAGTACTTC.

This rearrangement joins TRBV19 to TRBJ2-2; no reliable D call. This CDR3 has 11 amino acids. V shed 7 bases and J shed 7 bases, with 7 bases lying between them. CDR1 and CDR2 (germline): LNHDA, SQIVND (reference sequence). CDR3 bases: TGTGCCAGTAATCGTAGCGGGGAGCTGTTTTTT. It yields the protein CASNRSGELFF.

This clonotype appeared a few times. Since a much larger clone is just one base distant, this may be a read error. The chain couples TRBV10-1 to TRBJ1-1; 9 bases are a match to TRBD1. This CDR3 contains 15 residues. Trimming removed 6 bases from V and 1 base from J; junction bases left unmatched: 6. Germline assignment: CDR1 WNHNN and CDR2 SYGVQD (reference sequence). The CDR3 sequence is CASSPGQGTNTEAFF. For the CDR3, the DNA is TGCGCCAGCAGCCCGGGACAGGGAACGAACACTGAAGCTTTCTTT.

The rearrangement links TRBV7-6 to TRBJ2-7; D is unclear. CDR3 length equals 14 residues. V was clipped by 2 bases and J by 2 bases, with 10 bases between them. Per the germline V gene, CDR1 is SGHVS and CDR2 is FNYEAQ. The CDR3 nucleotides are TGTGCCAGCAGCTTACAGGAACCTCCCTACGAGCAGTACTTC. Amino acid sequence: CASSLQEPPYEQYF.

This clonotype has ten or more counts. V gene TRBV20-1 combines with J gene TRBJ2-1, with TRBD2 identical over 12 bases. Germline loops: CDR1 DFQATT, CDR2 SNEGSKA (reference sequence). V trimming: 7 bases; J trimming: 6 bases; junction bases outside the gene matches: 10. The CDR3 contains 15 residues. The CDR3 bases are TGCAGTGTCGCCCCTGCTAGCGGGGGGGGCAATGAGCAGTTCTTC. Translating it yields CSVAPASGGGNEQFF.

At least ten counts were recorded for this clonotype. The V gene is TRBV2, the J gene TRBJ1-2; D perhaps matches TRBD1 (6 bases). Deletions cut 5 bases from V and 5 bases from J, with 12 bases between. Germline assignment: CDR1 SNHLY and CDR2 FYNNEI. CDR3 length: 13 residues. The CDR3 nucleotides are TGTGCCAGCAGTACGGACAGAGGATATGGCTACACCTTC. This encodes CASSTDRGYGYTF.

This clonotype was seen at least ten times. The chain recombines TRBV7-9 with TRBJ1-4; TRBD1 is a possible D gene (5 bases). The CDR3 consists of 15 residues. Trimming stripped 1 base from V and 3 bases from J, with 9 bases between. CDR1 and CDR2 (germline): SEHNR, FQNEAQ (reference sequence). CDR3: CASSLGGAPNEKLFF. The CDR3 DNA reads as TGTGCCAGCAGCTTAGGAGGGGCGCCTAATGAAAAACTGTTTTTT.

The table lists this clonotype with many counts. This chain connects TRBV7-9 to TRBJ1-1, with D maybe TRBD1 (6 bases). Trimming cost V 3 bases and J 0 bases, with 8 bases left between them. The CDR3 sequence is 14 residues long. Per the germline V gene, CDR1 is SEHNR and CDR2 is FQNEAQ (reference sequence). CDR3 bases: TGTGCCAGCAGCTTTACAGGGTTGAACACTGAAGCTTTCTTT. Amino acid sequence: CASSFTGLNTEAFF.

V gene TRBV20-1 combines with J gene TRBJ1-1, with D perhaps matching TRBD1 (6 bases). V was cut by 3 bases and J by 5 bases, with 16 bases left in between. The CDR3 totals 14 residues. The germline V gene has CDR1 DFQATT and CDR2 SNEGSKA (reference sequence). The CDR3 loop is CSARNNQGWTEAFF. CDR3 nucleotides: TGCAGTGCTAGGAATAATCAGGGGTGGACTGAAGCTTTCTTT.

Ten or more counts support this clonotype. The V call is TRBV6-1, the J call TRBJ1-2; 10 positions match TRBD1. Germline V gene lookup returns CDR1 MNHNS and CDR2 SASEGT. This CDR3 comprises 14 residues. J lost 2 bases, V lost 6 bases, and 3 bases had no gene match. In DNA form, the CDR3 reads TGTGCCAGCAGGAGGACAGGGGGGAACTATGGCTACACCTTC. Protein product: CASRRTGGNYGYTF.